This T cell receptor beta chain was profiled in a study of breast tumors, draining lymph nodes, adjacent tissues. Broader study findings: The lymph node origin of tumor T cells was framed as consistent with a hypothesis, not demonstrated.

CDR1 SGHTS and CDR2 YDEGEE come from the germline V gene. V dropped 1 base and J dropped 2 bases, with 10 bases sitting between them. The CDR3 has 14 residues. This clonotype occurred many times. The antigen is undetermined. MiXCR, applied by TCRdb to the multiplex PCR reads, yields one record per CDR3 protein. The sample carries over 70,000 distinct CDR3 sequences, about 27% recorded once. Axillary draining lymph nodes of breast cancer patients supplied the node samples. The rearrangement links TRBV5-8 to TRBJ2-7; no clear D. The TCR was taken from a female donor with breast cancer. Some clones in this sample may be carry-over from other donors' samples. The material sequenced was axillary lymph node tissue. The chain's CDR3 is CASSLWGQTYEQYF. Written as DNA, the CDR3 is TGTGCCAGCAGCTTGTGGGGTCAAACCTACGAGCAGTACTTC.